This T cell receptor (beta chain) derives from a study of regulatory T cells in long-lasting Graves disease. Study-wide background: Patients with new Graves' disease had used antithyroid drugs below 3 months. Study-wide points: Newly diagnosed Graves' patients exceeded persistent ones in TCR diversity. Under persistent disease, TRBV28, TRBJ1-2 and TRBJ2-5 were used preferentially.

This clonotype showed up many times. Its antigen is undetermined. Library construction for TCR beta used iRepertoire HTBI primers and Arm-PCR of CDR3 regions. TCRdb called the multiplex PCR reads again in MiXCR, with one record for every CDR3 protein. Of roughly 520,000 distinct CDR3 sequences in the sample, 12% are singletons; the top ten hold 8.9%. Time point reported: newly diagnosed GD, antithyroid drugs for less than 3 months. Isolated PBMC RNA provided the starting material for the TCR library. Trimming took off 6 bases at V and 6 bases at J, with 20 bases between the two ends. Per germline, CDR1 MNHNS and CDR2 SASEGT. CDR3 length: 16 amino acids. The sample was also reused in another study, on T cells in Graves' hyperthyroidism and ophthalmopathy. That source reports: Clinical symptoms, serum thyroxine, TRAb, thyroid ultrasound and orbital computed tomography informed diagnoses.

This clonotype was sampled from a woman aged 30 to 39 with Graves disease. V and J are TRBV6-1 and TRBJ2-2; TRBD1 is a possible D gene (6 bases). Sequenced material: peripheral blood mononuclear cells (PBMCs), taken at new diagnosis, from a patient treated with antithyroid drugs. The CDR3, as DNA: TGTGCCAGCAGCCCCGCGCCCGCAGGGGTAGCCGGGGAGCTGTTTTTT. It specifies CASSPAPAGVAGELFF.